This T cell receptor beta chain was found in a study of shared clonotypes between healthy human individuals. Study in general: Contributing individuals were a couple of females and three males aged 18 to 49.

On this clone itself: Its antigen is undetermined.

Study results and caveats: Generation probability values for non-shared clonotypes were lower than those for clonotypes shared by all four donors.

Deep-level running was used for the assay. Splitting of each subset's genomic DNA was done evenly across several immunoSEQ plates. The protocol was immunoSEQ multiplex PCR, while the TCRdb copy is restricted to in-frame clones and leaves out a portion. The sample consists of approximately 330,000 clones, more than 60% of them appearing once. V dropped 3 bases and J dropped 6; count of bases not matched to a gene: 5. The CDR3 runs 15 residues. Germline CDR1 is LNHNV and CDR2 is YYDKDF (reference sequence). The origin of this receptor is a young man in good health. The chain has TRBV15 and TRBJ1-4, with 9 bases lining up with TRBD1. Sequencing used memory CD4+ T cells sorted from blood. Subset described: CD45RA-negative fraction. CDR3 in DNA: TGTGCCACCAGCAGGGGGGGGGACAGGGATGAAAAACTGTTTTTT. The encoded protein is CATSRGGDRDEKLFF.